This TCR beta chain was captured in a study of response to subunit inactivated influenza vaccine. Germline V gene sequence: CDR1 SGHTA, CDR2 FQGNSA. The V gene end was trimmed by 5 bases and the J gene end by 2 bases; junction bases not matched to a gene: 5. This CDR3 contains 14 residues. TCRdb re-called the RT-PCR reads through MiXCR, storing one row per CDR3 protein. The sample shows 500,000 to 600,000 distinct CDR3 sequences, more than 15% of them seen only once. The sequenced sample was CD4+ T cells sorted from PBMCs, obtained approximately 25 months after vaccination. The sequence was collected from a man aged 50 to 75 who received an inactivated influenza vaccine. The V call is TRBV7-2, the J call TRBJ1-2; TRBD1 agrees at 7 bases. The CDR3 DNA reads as TGTGCCAGCAGCCTTACGGGACAGAACTATGGCTACACCTTC. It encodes CASSLTGQNYGYTF.